One and the same sample provided the 32 T cell receptor beta chains below, sequenced in a study of T cells in localized non-small cell lung cancer (dated by TCRdb to between 2020 and 2021). The receptor library was made with the immunoSEQ multiplex PCR assay. Here the immuneACCESS table is served through TCRdb, limited to in-frame sequences with V and J called. Missing clones are a known gap in these copies; in checked studies unresolved V genes cover under half, and the rest lacks a known reason. In this sample the table shows roughly 90,000 clones, approximately 91% of which occur a single time. The ten largest make up roughly 3.9% of the sample. Specimen: PBMCs, collected before any cancer treatment. These TCRs come from a woman aged 35 to 75 with stage II squamous cell lung carcinoma.

The table lists this clone with a few counts. V gene TRBV18 combines with J gene TRBJ1-3; possible D gene TRBD1, 6 bases. The germline gives CDR1 KGHSH, CDR2 LQKENI. There are 14 residues in the CDR3. Trimming took 3 bases from V and 4 from J, leaving 10 bases between them. The CDR3 nucleotides read TGTGCCAGCTCACCCCGGACAGAGGGAAACACCATATATTTT. This encodes CASSPRTEGNTIYF.

The chain employs TRBV4-1 and TRBJ1-2; 7 bases align to TRBD1. Germline loops: CDR1 MGHRA, CDR2 YSYEKL. The CDR3 loop spans 14 amino acids. Trimming at V came to 1 base and at J to 5 bases, leaving 4 bases not matched to a gene. CDR3 residues: CASSQGRQGYGYTF. The DNA for the CDR3 is TGCGCCAGCAGCCAAGGGAGACAGGGATATGGCTACACCTTC.

This chain connects TRBV19 to TRBJ1-5; TRBD1 might be the D (5 bases). The CDR3 runs 19 residues. Germline CDR1 and CDR2: LNHDA and SQIVND (reference sequence). V was clipped by 7 bases and J by 3 bases, with 28 bases between them. The CDR3: CASTRGHYDPEENNQPQHF. CDR3 DNA sequence: TGTGCCAGTACCCGGGGCCACTACGATCCAGAAGAGAACAATCAGCCCCAGCATTTT.

The V gene is TRBV11-3, the J gene TRBJ2-2, with D perhaps TRBD1 (5 bases). Looked up from germline, CDR1 is SGHNT and CDR2 is YENEEA. The CDR3 has 16 residues. The V and J ends lost 5 bases and 2 bases respectively, with 15 bases between them. The CDR3 bases are TGTGCCAGCAGCCCAACCGACAGCCCTAACACCGGGGAGCTGTTTTTT. The encoded protein is CASSPTDSPNTGELFF.

The chain joins TRBV6-6 to TRBJ1-2; 7 bases are shared with TRBD1. V trimming: 2 bases; J trimming: 10 bases; junction bases outside the gene matches: 4. CDR3 length: 12 residues. Germline CDR1 reads MNHNY; CDR2 reads SVGAGI (reference sequence). The CDR3 spells CASSYAQGDYTF. The CDR3 nucleotides read TGTGCCAGCAGTTACGCTCAGGGGGACTACACCTTC.

The chain recombines TRBV5-5 with TRBJ2-2; a weak D match, TRBD2 (5 bases). Trimming stripped 3 bases from V and 5 bases from J, with 5 bases between. Germline-derived CDR1 and CDR2 are SGHKS and YYEKEE (reference sequence). The CDR3 covers 12 residues. CDR3 in amino acids: CASSSGTGELFF. The CDR3 DNA reads TGTGCCAGCAGCTCGGGGACCGGGGAGCTGTTTTTT.

The chain employs TRBV27 and TRBJ2-2; D is undetermined. Trimming shortened V by 5 bases and J by 0 bases, and 4 bases separated the two germline ends. The CDR3 is made up of 13 amino acids. Germline values: CDR1 MNHEY, CDR2 SMNVEV (reference sequence). The CDR3 loop reads CASSLPNTGELFF. In DNA form, the CDR3 reads TGTGCCAGCAGTCTCCCGAACACCGGGGAGCTGTTTTTT.

V and J are TRBV7-2 and TRBJ2-3; no clear D. This CDR3 contains 11 residues. The V gene lost 2 bases and the J gene lost 4 bases, with 1 base spanning the gap. The germline V gene has CDR1 SGHTA and CDR2 FQGNSA. The CDR3 sequence is CASSLSDTQYF. The CDR3, as DNA: TGTGCCAGCAGCTTATCAGATACGCAGTATTTT. The full variable domain, in which reference TRBV7-2 and TRBJ2-3 provide the parts outside the CDR3, is GAGVSQSPSNKVTEKGKDVELRCDPISGHTALYWYRQSLGQGLEFLIYFQGNSAPDKSGLPSDRFSAERTGGSVSTLTIQRTQQEDSAVYLCASSLSDTQYFGPGTRLTVL.

The CDR3 sequence: CAWTKTVNTEAFF. The CDR3 nucleotides are TGTGCCTGGACTAAGACAGTGAACACTGAAGCTTTCTTT. The J gene is TRBJ1-1, the V gene TRBV30; possible D gene TRBD1, 5 bases. Per the germline V gene, CDR1 is GTSNPN and CDR2 is SVGIG (reference sequence). Trimming removed 4 bases from V and 0 bases from J, with 9 bases in between. The CDR3 runs to 13 residues.

This chain links TRBV28 with TRBJ1-1; TRBD1 agrees at 7 bases. The CDR3 totals 13 residues. Germline CDR1 and CDR2: MDHEN and SYDVKM. The J segment lost 5 bases and the V segment lost 7 bases, leaving 7 bases of the junction unmatched. The CDR3 DNA reads TGTGCCAGCATTAAGGGGGCGCGAACTGAAGCTTTCTTT. The encoded protein is CASIKGARTEAFF.

V is TRBV2 and J is TRBJ1-2, with D perhaps matching TRBD1 (6 bases). The germline V gene has CDR1 SNHLY and CDR2 FYNNEI. Trimming took off 4 bases at V and 2 bases at J, with 8 bases between the two ends. The CDR3 spans 13 residues. The chain's CDR3 is CASSGQVNYGYTF. The DNA of the CDR3 is TGTGCCAGCAGTGGACAGGTGAACTATGGCTACACCTTC.

V gene TRBV6-1 combines with J gene TRBJ1-3; the D gene is possibly TRBD1 (5 bases). The CDR3 loop spans 15 amino acids. Germline CDR1 and CDR2: MNHNS and SASEGT. Trimming removed 1 base at V and 4 bases at J, with 11 bases between. This chain's CDR3 is CASSEVGRQGNTIYF. The CDR3 DNA is TGTGCCAGCAGTGAAGTCGGCCGACAGGGAAACACCATATATTTT.

The chain links TRBV5-4 to TRBJ2-7; D is perhaps TRBD1 or TRBD2 (5 bases each). Trimming removed 1 base from V and 8 bases from J, with 10 bases in between. The CDR3 is 12 amino acids. Germline V gene sequence: CDR1 SGHNT, CDR2 YYREEE (reference sequence). CDR3 protein: CASSLPLGQQYF. The DNA of the CDR3 is TGTGCCAGCAGCTTGCCGTTGGGACAGCAGTACTTC.

This chain connects TRBV5-6 to TRBJ2-7; maybe TRBD2 (6 bases). The V and J ends lost 4 bases and 4 bases respectively, with 21 bases between them. Germline V gene lookup returns CDR1 SGHDT and CDR2 YYEEEE. This CDR3 region has 16 residues. The CDR3 DNA is TGTGCCAGCAGCCTCTTAGGACCCCGGGACTCTTACGAGCAGTACTTC. Its translation: CASSLLGPRDSYEQYF.

The rearrangement links TRBV7-6 to TRBJ1-1; D possibly corresponds to TRBD1 (6 bases). The CDR3 is made up of 14 amino acids. V gave up 5 bases and J gave up 9 bases, with 19 bases separating them. Germline lookup yields CDR1 SGHVS and CDR2 FNYEAQ. CDR3 in amino acids: CASSPRQEGLKAFF. CDR3 DNA: TGTGCCAGCAGCCCTAGACAGGAAGGACTGAAAGCTTTCTTT. Together with reference TRBV7-6 and TRBJ1-1, the CDR3 gives the full variable domain: GAGVSQSPRYKVTKRGQDVALRCDPISGHVSLYWYRQALGQGPEFLTYFNYEAQQDKSGLPNDRFSAERPEGSISTLTIQRTEQRDSAMYRCASSPRQEGLKAFFGQGTRLTVV.

V is TRBV9 and J is TRBJ1-2; the D is unclear. This CDR3 comprises 16 residues. Germline-derived CDR1 and CDR2 are SGDLS and YYNGEE. V was trimmed by 4 bases and J by 2 bases, leaving 18 bases between them. The CDR3 loop reads CASSLDPRSQNYGYTF. Written as DNA, the CDR3 is TGTGCCAGCAGCCTAGACCCCCGGTCTCAAAACTATGGCTACACCTTC. Full variable domain (missing parts from reference TRBV9 and TRBJ1-2): DSGVTQTPKHLITATGQRVTLRCSPRSGDLSVYWYQQSLDQGLQFLIQYYNGEERAKGNILERFSAQQFPDLHSELNLSSLELGDSALYFCASSLDPRSQNYGYTFGSGTRLTVV.

The chain couples TRBV12-5 to TRBJ2-7; D is unresolved. CDR1 and CDR2 (germline): LGHNT, FRNRAP. This CDR3 has 14 amino acids. V was shortened by 7 bases and J by 4 bases, with 17 bases between the two germline ends. CDR3 residues: CASAFGAMGYEQYF. The CDR3, as DNA: TGTGCTAGTGCCTTCGGAGCCATGGGGTACGAGCAGTACTTC.

This clone appeared a single time. The chain has TRBV7-6 and TRBJ1-1; 8 bases match TRBD1. The CDR3 has 15 residues. Trimming cost V 3 bases and J 0 bases; bases outside gene matches: 3. Germline-derived CDR1 and CDR2 are SGHVS and FNYEAQ. The CDR3 sequence: CASSLRTGLNTEAFF. CDR3 sequence (DNA): TGTGCCAGCAGCTTGAGGACAGGGTTGAACACTGAAGCTTTCTTT.

This clone was seen more than once but under ten times. The rearrangement links TRBV10-1 to TRBJ1-1, with TRBD1 as a possible D gene (5 bases). The length of the CDR3 is 12 residues. The V gene's germline CDR1 is WNHNN and CDR2 SYGVQD (reference sequence). V was trimmed by 0 bases and J by 11 bases, leaving 10 bases between them. Here the CDR3 reads CASSESGARAFF. CDR3 sequence (DNA): TGCGCCAGCAGTGAGTCAGGGGCACGGGCTTTCTTT.

The chain couples TRBV6-6 to TRBJ2-1; possibly TRBD1 or TRBD2 for D (5 bases each). The germline V gene encodes CDR1 MNHNY and CDR2 SVGAGI (reference sequence). This CDR3 is built from 16 residues. V was clipped by 2 bases and J by 3 bases, with 14 bases between them. CDR3: CASSYPKGPIYNEQFF. As DNA, the CDR3 is TGTGCCAGCAGTTACCCTAAGGGACCCATCTACAATGAGCAGTTCTTC.

The genes are TRBV14 and TRBJ2-6; 8 bases are a match to TRBD1. V lost 0 bases to trimming and J lost 3 bases; unmatched junction nucleotides: 10. This CDR3 spans 19 amino acids. Germline CDR1 SGHDN, CDR2 FVKESK. DNA for the CDR3: TGTGCCAGCAGCCAAGATGGAGCAGGGGGCGGCTTTGGGGCCAACGTCCTGACTTTC. Residues: CASSQDGAGGGFGANVLTF.

This clone was seen once. V usage is TRBV11-2 and J usage is TRBJ1-2, with D hard to call. The CDR3 sequence is 13 residues long. Germline V gene lookup returns CDR1 SGHAT and CDR2 FQNNGV. V was shortened by 3 bases and J by 2 bases, with 7 bases between the two germline ends. In DNA form, the CDR3 reads TGTGCCAGCAGCTTGGGAACAAACTATGGCTACACCTTC. This encodes CASSLGTNYGYTF.

V is TRBV5-1 and J is TRBJ1-1; TRBD1 aligns across 10 bases. This CDR3 is built from 15 residues. V gave up 4 bases and J gave up 2 bases; unmatched junction bases: 5. CDR1 and CDR2 (germline): SGHRS, YFSETQ. The CDR3 sequence is CASSGGTGANTEAFF. The DNA of the CDR3 is TGCGCCAGCAGCGGGGGGACAGGGGCTAACACTGAAGCTTTCTTT.

This clone showed up just once. The chain is built from TRBV5-6 and TRBJ2-1; a possible D gene is TRBD1 (5 bases). In germline, CDR1 is SGHDT, CDR2 YYEEEE. Trimming pared 4 bases from V and 8 bases from J, leaving 7 bases between. This CDR3 comprises 11 residues. The CDR3 loop is CASSGADEQFF. The DNA of the CDR3 is TGTGCCAGCAGCGGGGCGGATGAGCAGTTCTTC.

The CDR3 loop is CASSLKNRDRFNSPLHF. The CDR3 nucleotides read TGTGCCAGCAGCTTAAAGAACCGGGACAGGTTTAATTCACCCCTCCACTTT. This chain joins TRBV11-2 and TRBJ1-6, with 8 bases lining up with TRBD1. The V gene's germline CDR1 is SGHAT and CDR2 FQNNGV. V dropped 2 bases and J dropped 6; count of bases not matched to a gene: 9. The CDR3 sequence is 17 residues long. Variable domain in full (rest from reference TRBV11-2 and TRBJ1-6): EAGVAQSPRYKIIEKRQSVAFWCNPISGHATLYWYQQILGQGPKLLIQFQNNGVVDDSQLPKDRFSAERLKGVDSTLKIQPAKLEDSAVYLCASSLKNRDRFNSPLHFGNGTRLTVT.

The chain employs TRBV27 and TRBJ2-5; no clear D. Trimming took 3 bases from V and 5 from J, leaving 4 bases between them. Germline V gene lookup returns CDR1 MNHEY and CDR2 SMNVEV (reference sequence). This CDR3 region has 11 residues. CDR3: CASSFAETQYF. Here the CDR3 DNA reads TGTGCCAGCAGTTTCGCGGAGACCCAGTACTTC.

The J gene is TRBJ2-7, the V gene TRBV18, with D perhaps assigned TRBD1 or TRBD2 (5 bases each). CDR3 length equals 13 residues. The germline CDR1 and CDR2 sequences are KGHSH and LQKENI. The V end was cut by 3 bases, the J end by 4 bases, with 10 bases between. In nucleotides, the CDR3 is TGTGCCAGCTCACCCGGGGCAAATTACGAGCAGTACTTC. The encoded protein is CASSPGANYEQYF.

This sequence joins TRBV19 and TRBJ1-5, with TRBD1 matching 8 bases. CDR1 is LNHDA, CDR2 SQIVND, per germline (reference sequence). Trimming took 7 bases from V and 3 from J; bases not matched to a gene: 2. The CDR3 is 13 amino acids. CDR3 DNA: TGTGCCAGTAAGGACAGGGACAATCAGCCCCAGCATTTT. Translating gives CASKDRDNQPQHF.

This clone occurred once. This sequence joins TRBV28 and TRBJ1-4; 7 nucleotides agree with TRBD1. With V trimmed by 6 bases and J by 5 bases, 15 bases remained unmatched. This CDR3 region has 17 residues. Germline CDR1 MDHEN, CDR2 SYDVKM. CDR3 amino acids: CASSRGVHRGGNEKLFF. The CDR3 DNA sequence: TGTGCCAGCAGCCGGGGGGTGCACAGGGGCGGGAATGAAAAACTGTTTTTT.

Only one count was recorded for this clone. The rearrangement joins TRBV5-8 to TRBJ2-3; D remains unclear. The CDR3 consists of 14 residues. V was trimmed by 1 base and J by 3 bases, leaving 9 bases between them. Germline V gene data show CDR1 as SGHTS and CDR2 as YDEGEE. The CDR3 nucleotides are TGTGCCAGCAGCTTGTATCGTGGAACAGATACGCAGTATTTT. Its protein is CASSLYRGTDTQYF.

The rearrangement uses TRBV4-1 and TRBJ2-7; possibly TRBD1 or TRBD2 for D (6 bases each). Germline values: CDR1 MGHRA, CDR2 YSYEKL. This CDR3 has 19 residues. Trimming cost V 3 bases and J 4 bases, with 28 bases left between them. CDR3 region: CASSQAPQVGGQTFYEQYF. The CDR3 region has the DNA TGCGCCAGCAGCCAGGCCCCCCAAGTTGGGGGGCAGACATTTTACGAGCAGTACTTC.

The rearrangement uses TRBV2 and TRBJ2-7, with 7 bases matching TRBD1. With 6 bases clipped from V and 2 bases from J, the junction kept 7 bases outside the gene matches. Germline CDR1 reads SNHLY; CDR2 reads FYNNEI. The CDR3 runs 14 residues. CDR3 sequence: CASSRTGTAYEQYF. The CDR3 DNA is TGTGCCAGCAGCCGTACCGGGACAGCCTACGAGCAGTACTTC. Based on the CDR3 plus reference TRBV2 and TRBJ2-7, the full variable domain is EPEVTQTPSHQVTQMGQEVILRCVPISNHLYFYWYRQILGQKVEFLVSFYNNEISEKSEIFDDQFSVERPDGSNFTLKIRSTKLEDSAMYFCASSRTGTAYEQYFGPGTRLTVT.